The rows below give T cell receptor beta chains drawn from one sample of a study of blood T cell repertoires in COVID-19. Measured with immunoSEQ multiplex PCR; TCRdb has only the in-frame clones, and not every one. The top ten hold 1.5% to 2% of the sample, which has around 360,000 clones, approximately 87% seen once. The sequenced sample was PBMCs or T cells enriched from blood (not recorded which). The receptors stem from a man aged 40-49 years in a cohort exposed to, infected with or recovered from COVID-19 (not recorded which). CDR3s include the opening cysteine and the closing phenylalanine or tryptophan. The D gene is left open where the match is weak. Clone size appears in some rows only: once, few, many, or a class for an expanded clone.

CDR3 protein	CDR3 DNA	J gene	clone size	V gene	D gene
CASSESRVWGQGNTEAFF	TGTGCCAGCAGTGAATCCCGGGTTTGGGGCCAGGGGAACACTGAAGCTTTCTTT	TRBJ1-1	NA	TRBV25-1	NA
CASSGSRGYTF	TGTGCCAGCAGTGGGAGTAGGGGCTACACCTTC	TRBJ1-2	NA	TRBV28	NA
CASSRTGGEGNYGYTF	TGCGCCAGCAGCCGGACAGGGGGAGAGGGTAACTATGGCTACACCTTC	TRBJ1-2	NA	TRBV5-1	TRBD1
CASSPPNSGTGELFF	TGTGCCAGCTCACCACCGAACAGCGGCACCGGGGAGCTGTTTTTT	TRBJ2-2	few	TRBV18	NA
CASSSINRGNSPLHF	TGTGCCAGCAGCTCTATCAACAGGGGAAATTCACCCCTCCACTTT	TRBJ1-6	NA	TRBV5-5	TRBD1
CASRRQGLNEKLFF	TGTGCCAGCAGGAGACAGGGTCTTAATGAAAAACTGTTTTTT	TRBJ1-4	NA	TRBV2	TRBD1
CASSHSGSAPYEQYF	TGTGCCAGCAGCCATAGCGGGTCCGCCCCCTACGAGCAGTACTTC	TRBJ2-7	NA	TRBV6-5	TRBD2
CASSPYDRDTEAFF	TGTGCCAGCTCACCATACGACAGGGACACTGAAGCTTTCTTT	TRBJ1-1	NA	TRBV18	TRBD1
CASTLTGLGEKLFF	TGTGCCAGCACCCTCACAGGGCTGGGGGAAAAACTGTTTTTT	TRBJ1-4	NA	TRBV2	NA
CASSFAYPGQNYNSPLHF	TGTGCCAGCAGCTTCGCTTACCCGGGACAGAACTATAATTCACCCCTCCACTTT	TRBJ1-6	NA	TRBV5-5	TRBD1
CASTRDRGEGYGYTF	TGCGCCAGCACCCGGGACAGGGGAGAAGGCTATGGCTACACCTTC	TRBJ1-2	NA	TRBV5-1	TRBD1
CASSVSGSSYEQYF	TGTGCCAGCAGTGTCAGCGGGAGCTCCTACGAGCAGTACTTC	TRBJ2-7	NA	TRBV25-1	TRBD2
CASSLTASTYNEQFF	TGTGCCAGCAGCTTAACCGCCAGTACCTACAATGAGCAGTTCTTC	TRBJ2-1	NA	TRBV11-2	NA
CASHSGTSGSWGEQFF	TGTGCCAGCCATTCGGGGACTAGCGGGAGTTGGGGTGAGCAGTTCTTC	TRBJ2-1	NA	TRBV9	TRBD2
CASSQEGRGGQYF	TGTGCCAGCAGCCAAGAAGGGAGGGGAGGGCAGTACTTC	TRBJ2-7	NA	TRBV4-2	TRBD2
CASSLDRSSYEQYF	TGTGCCAGCTCACTCGACAGGAGCTCCTACGAGCAGTACTTC	TRBJ2-7	NA	TRBV18	NA
CASSLGPTGTGRDGYTF	TGCGCCAGCAGCTTGGGTCCCACCGGGACAGGGAGGGACGGCTACACCTTC	TRBJ1-2	NA	TRBV5-1	TRBD1
CASSLRLLGTSSYNEQFF	TGTGCCAGCAGCCTTCGCCTACTCGGGACTAGTTCCTACAATGAGCAGTTCTTC	TRBJ2-1	NA	TRBV7-8	TRBD2
CASSLAEGMGYGYTF	TGCGCCAGCAGCTTGGCCGAGGGTATGGGCTATGGCTACACCTTC	TRBJ1-2	NA	TRBV5-1	NA
CASSPSSGTDVYGYTF	TGTGCCAGTAGTCCCTCATCCGGGACAGACGTCTATGGCTACACCTTC	TRBJ1-2	few	TRBV19	TRBD1
CASSAGTVTDTQYF	TGTGCCAGCAGTGCCGGGACAGTGACAGATACGCAGTATTTT	TRBJ2-3	NA	TRBV6-4	TRBD1
CASSLGHNPTNTGELFF	TGTGCCAGCAGCTTAGGGCACAACCCCACGAACACCGGGGAGCTGTTTTTT	TRBJ2-2	few	TRBV7-6	NA
CASSSLGTGQRIEQYF	TGTGCCAGCAGCTCTCTTGGGACAGGGCAGCGAATCGAGCAGTACTTC	TRBJ2-7	few	TRBV28	TRBD1
CASSLLGSGVNEQFF	TGTGCCAGCAGTTTGCTGGGGTCGGGAGTCAATGAGCAGTTCTTC	TRBJ2-1	NA	TRBV27	NA
CASSARQQSSGNTIYF	TGTGCCAGCAGTGCCAGACAGCAGAGCTCTGGAAACACCATATATTTT	TRBJ1-3	NA	TRBV2	NA
CASMGYTANEQYF	TGTGCCAGTATGGGCTACACTGCAAACGAGCAGTACTTC	TRBJ2-7	NA	TRBV19	NA
CASSLSRQAEQYF	TGTGCCAGCAGTCTCTCCCGACAGGCCGAGCAGTACTTC	TRBJ2-7	NA	TRBV6-5	NA
CASSFQGGRGEKLFF	TGTGCCAGCAGTTTTCAGGGGGGCAGGGGGGAAAAACTGTTTTTT	TRBJ1-4	NA	TRBV28	TRBD1
CASSQFSSWGTGELFF	TGTGCCAGCAGCCAATTTTCTAGCTGGGGCACCGGGGAGCTGTTTTTT	TRBJ2-2	NA	TRBV3-1/TRBV3-2	NA
CASSLGGQNYGYTF	TGTGCCAGCAGCTTAGGGGGACAGAACTATGGCTACACCTTC	TRBJ1-2	NA	TRBV7-2	TRBD1
CASTFRGGNNEQFF	TGTGCCAGCACGTTTCGCGGGGGAAACAATGAGCAGTTCTTC	TRBJ2-1	NA	TRBV27	TRBD2
CASSLERVDRGHEKLFF	TGTGCCAGCAGCTTAGAACGAGTGGACAGGGGTCATGAAAAACTGTTTTTT	TRBJ1-4	NA	TRBV7-9	TRBD1
CATNQDRVGGYTF	TGTGCCACCAACCAAGACAGGGTGGGAGGCTACACCTTC	TRBJ1-2	once	TRBV15	TRBD1
CASSEVSSGRHEQYF	TGTGCCAGCAGTGAAGTCTCTAGCGGGAGGCACGAGCAGTACTTC	TRBJ2-7	NA	TRBV6-1	TRBD2
CASSQVRGGRATEAFF	TGTGCCAGCAGCCAAGTAAGGGGGGGGCGCGCCACTGAAGCTTTCTTT	TRBJ1-1	once	TRBV14	NA
CASHGTSGSQETQYF	TGCGCCAGCCACGGGACTAGCGGGAGTCAGGAGACCCAGTACTTC	TRBJ2-5	NA	TRBV5-1	TRBD2